The 11 T cell receptor beta chains below were found in one sample sequenced in a study of Graves' ophthalmopathy and Graves' hyperthyroidism. Amplification of TCR beta CDR3 regions used RNA transcripts. HTBI primers were employed in first-round RT-PCR, then a second-round multiplex PCR followed. TCRdb re-called the multiplex PCR reads with MiXCR, one entry per CDR3 protein. In the table there are about 390,000 distinct CDR3 sequences, over 15% of which are singletons. Sequenced: peripheral blood. These receptors were taken from a woman aged 18-29 years with stable Graves' hyperthyroidism.

This clonotype was picked up many times. V usage is TRBV6-2 or TRBV6-3 and J usage is TRBJ1-1, with D unresolved. CDR1 MNHEY and CDR2 SVGEGT come from the germline V gene. The V end was cut by 6 bases, the J end by 1 base, with 12 bases between. This CDR3 region has 14 residues. CDR3 residues: CASSEWRPNTEAFF. CDR3 nucleotide sequence: TGTGCCAGCAGCGAGTGGAGGCCGAACACTGAAGCTTTCTTT.

This clonotype was detected many times. This sequence joins TRBV19 and TRBJ2-6; D might be TRBD1 (6 bases). Germline CDR1 is LNHDA and CDR2 is SQIVND (reference sequence). Trimming shortened V by 7 bases and J by 2 bases, and 18 bases separated the two germline ends. The CDR3 totals 17 residues. The CDR3 DNA is TGTGCCAGTACCACAGGGTGGGGAACTGCTGGGGCCAACGTCCTGACTTTC. Its protein is CASTTGWGTAGANVLTF.

At least ten counts were recorded for this clonotype. This sequence joins TRBV27 and TRBJ2-7; D is unresolved. The CDR3 runs 14 residues. The V gene lost 5 bases and the J gene lost 1 base, with 12 bases spanning the gap. In germline, CDR1 is MNHEY, CDR2 SMNVEV (reference sequence). The CDR3, as DNA: TGTGCCAGCAGTCTGGACGGACCTTCCTACGAGCAGTACTTC. This translates into CASSLDGPSYEQYF.

The table lists this clonotype with many counts. The chain recombines TRBV2 with TRBJ1-1; D gene uncertain. Germline assignment: CDR1 SNHLY and CDR2 FYNNEI. CDR3 length: 12 residues. V dropped 11 bases and J dropped 11 bases, with 21 bases sitting between them. The CDR3 region is CAALRAPGGAFF. CDR3 in DNA: TGTGCCGCGCTCCGGGCCCCCGGTGGGGCTTTCTTT.

Many counts were recorded for this clonotype. This rearrangement joins TRBV12-3 or TRBV12-4 to TRBJ2-5; no definite D call. There are 15 residues in the CDR3. The V gene lost 2 bases and the J gene lost 4 bases, with 14 bases spanning the gap. The CDR3 protein is CASSLRFTTGETQYF. The CDR3, as DNA: TGTGCCAGCAGTTTACGATTTACTACGGGAGAGACCCAGTACTTC.

This clonotype has at least ten counts. The chain joins TRBV6-1 to TRBJ1-2, with D unclear. Trimming took off 10 bases at V and 2 bases at J, with 11 bases between the two ends. This CDR3 spans 12 amino acids. Germline CDR1 reads MNHNS; CDR2 reads SASEGT. The CDR3 spells CATAAANYGYTF. The CDR3 DNA reads as TGTGCCACCGCCGCTGCAAACTATGGCTACACCTTC.

About this clonotype: This may be a read error, as it is one base from a much larger clone. The V gene is TRBV12-3 or TRBV12-4, the J gene TRBJ1-2; D remains unclear. This CDR3 is built from 14 residues. The CDR3 protein is CTSIDRRDRDGYTF. DNA of the CDR3: TGTACCAGCATCGACCGTCGTGATCGGGATGGCTACACCTTC.

This clonotype was detected ten times or more. The J gene is TRBJ1-2, the V gene TRBV11-2; D is ambiguous. The germline gives CDR1 SGHAT, CDR2 FQNNGV. Trimming removed 2 bases at V and 0 bases at J, with 19 bases between. This CDR3 is built from 18 residues. The DNA for the CDR3 is TGTGCCAGCAGCTTACTTTCTGGCCGGCTGATAGCTAACTATGGCTACACCTTC. Residues: CASSLLSGRLIANYGYTF.

This clonotype was seen ten or more times. The rearrangement links TRBV20-1 to TRBJ1-2; tentatively, D is TRBD1 (5 bases). Trimming took off 4 bases at V and 4 bases at J, with 40 bases between the two ends. Germline V gene sequence: CDR1 DFQATT, CDR2 SNEGSKA (reference sequence). The CDR3 sequence is 22 residues long. The CDR3 here is CSATLLGVLGDDTFSSRYGYTF. Written as DNA, the CDR3 is TGCAGTGCTACTCTGCTCGGGGTCTTGGGGGATGACACATTTTCATCCCGCTATGGCTACACCTTC.

This clonotype was seen ten or more times. V and J are TRBV12-3 or TRBV12-4 and TRBJ2-5, with 12 bases aligning to TRBD2. The CDR3 has 17 amino acids. The V segment lost 4 bases and the J segment 2 bases; nucleotides outside the gene matches: 8. The CDR3 is CASSSPGLAGPQETQYF. CDR3 DNA: TGTGCCAGCAGTTCCCCGGGACTAGCGGGTCCACAAGAGACCCAGTACTTC.

This clonotype was detected ten times or more. V usage is TRBV13 and J usage is TRBJ2-7, with D possibly matching TRBD1 (6 bases). There are 15 residues in the CDR3. Germline V gives CDR1 PRHDT, CDR2 FYEKMQ (reference sequence). Trimming removed 4 bases at V and 0 bases at J, with 13 bases between. Here the CDR3 DNA reads TGTGCCAGCAGCTCCGGACAGATTCCCTCCTACGAGCAGTACTTC. It yields the protein CASSSGQIPSYEQYF.